The 32 T cell receptor beta chains below all came from one sample that was sequenced in a study of CD8 T cells in ankylosing spondylitis. MiXCR, applied by TCRdb to the 5' RACE reads, yields one record per CDR3 protein. This sample has 100,000 to 150,000 distinct CDR3 sequences, with around 7% found just once. The sample taken for sequencing was blood, either unsorted or a sorted T cell fraction (not recorded which). These receptors all come from a male donor with ankylosing spondylitis or in good health (not recorded which).

This clonotype was seen ten or more times. J is TRBJ2-1 and V is TRBV11-2; 10 bases line up with TRBD2. The CDR3 extends over 18 amino acids. The V gene's germline CDR1 is SGHAT and CDR2 FQNNGV. Germline trimming cut 1 base from V and 5 bases from J; bases unmatched to any gene: 11. CDR3 protein: CASSLGRLAGDFDNEQFF. CDR3 coding DNA: TGTGCCAGCAGCTTAGGTCGGCTAGCGGGAGATTTTGACAATGAGCAGTTCTTC.

At least ten counts were recorded for this clonotype. This chain connects TRBV7-6 to TRBJ2-1; tentative D call: TRBD2 (5 bases). Per the germline V gene, CDR1 is SGHVS and CDR2 is FNYEAQ. V gave up 3 bases and J gave up 0 bases, with 9 bases separating them. The CDR3 is 15 amino acids. The CDR3 loop is CASSFGGGSYNEQFF. In DNA, the CDR3 is TGTGCCAGCAGCTTTGGAGGCGGCTCCTACAATGAGCAGTTCTTC.

This clonotype was seen many times. V and J are TRBV5-1 and TRBJ1-2; weak D call: TRBD1 (6 bases). The CDR3 loop spans 13 amino acids. Trimming took off 4 bases at V and 4 bases at J, with 11 bases between the two ends. Germline V gene lookup returns CDR1 SGHRS and CDR2 YFSETQ. CDR3 protein: CASSAGTSYGYTF. Written as DNA, the CDR3 is TGCGCCAGCAGCGCCGGGACAAGCTATGGCTACACCTTC.

At least ten counts were recorded for this clonotype. This sequence joins TRBV5-1 and TRBJ2-7, with 8 bases aligning to TRBD2. This CDR3 comprises 15 residues. With V trimmed by 0 bases and J by 4 bases, 6 bases remained unmatched. In germline, CDR1 is SGHRS, CDR2 YFSETQ. CDR3 in amino acids: CASSLELAALYEQYF. The CDR3 DNA sequence: TGCGCCAGCAGCTTGGAACTAGCGGCCCTATACGAGCAGTACTTC.

This clonotype showed up many times. The rearrangement links TRBV9 to TRBJ2-5; D call uncertain. Germline-derived CDR1 and CDR2 are SGDLS and YYNGEE. The CDR3 loop spans 15 amino acids. Between the trimmed V and J ends, which lost 0 bases and 1 base, there was a span of 10 bases. The CDR3 sequence: CASSVGAGTQETQYF. The CDR3 DNA is TGTGCCAGCAGCGTAGGGGCAGGAACCCAAGAGACCCAGTACTTC.

This clonotype was seen many times. The chain couples TRBV12-3 or TRBV12-4 to TRBJ1-5; TRBD1 is a possible D gene (5 bases). This CDR3 has 13 residues. The V end lost 6 bases, the J end lost 7 bases, and 13 bases lay between the germline ends. The CDR3 DNA follows: TGTGCCAGCAGGCGGGACTTTCAGCAGCCCCAGCATTTT. Translation gives CASRRDFQQPQHF.

Ten or more counts support this clonotype. The gene calls are TRBV14 and TRBJ2-1, with TRBD1 identical over 8 bases. The V gene end was trimmed by 2 bases and the J gene end by 4 bases; junction bases not matched to a gene: 10. The CDR3 has 17 residues. Germline V gives CDR1 SGHDN, CDR2 FVKESK. CDR3 sequence (DNA): TGTGCCAGCAGCCAACCAGGGCAGGGGGCGAATTACAATGAGCAGTTCTTC. Amino acids: CASSQPGQGANYNEQFF.

There are many counts of this clonotype. The J gene is TRBJ2-5, the V gene TRBV5-6; 9 bases are shared with TRBD1. CDR3 length: 15 residues. Trimming cost V 3 bases and J 5 bases; bases outside gene matches: 8. CDR1 SGHDT and CDR2 YYEEEE come from the germline V gene. The CDR3 nucleotides are TGTGCCAGCAGCTCTCTCGGCGGGACAGGGGAGACCCAGTACTTC. It yields the protein CASSSLGGTGETQYF.

This clonotype occurred a few times. The rearrangement uses TRBV30 and TRBJ2-7; a possible D gene is TRBD1 (5 bases). V was trimmed by 4 bases and J by 2 bases, leaving 12 bases between them. The V gene's germline CDR1 is GTSNPN and CDR2 SVGIG (reference sequence). CDR3 size: 13 residues. The CDR3 spells CAWTQGFTYEQYF. The CDR3, as DNA: TGTGCCTGGACGCAGGGTTTTACCTACGAGCAGTACTTC. Looking up the rest from reference TRBV30 and TRBJ2-7 gives the full variable domain: SQTIHQWPATLVQPVGSPLSLECTVEGTSNPNLYWYRQAAGRGLQLLFYSVGIGQISSEVPQNLSASRPQDRQFILSSKKLLLSDSGFYLCAWTQGFTYEQYFGPGTRLTVT.

This clonotype was counted only a few times. The rearrangement joins TRBV2 to TRBJ2-1; TRBD2 matches 8 bases. Looked up from germline, CDR1 is SNHLY and CDR2 is FYNNEI. With 6 bases clipped from V and 6 bases from J, the junction kept 7 bases outside the gene matches. The CDR3 runs to 14 residues. The CDR3 spells CASRPSGLANEQFF. The CDR3 nucleotides read TGTGCCAGCAGACCATCAGGACTAGCCAATGAGCAGTTCTTC.

This clonotype has a count of ten or more. The V and J genes are TRBV5-1 and TRBJ2-1; TRBD1 might be the D (6 bases). The CDR3 runs 15 residues. The germline V and J ends were trimmed by 4 bases and 3 bases, with 14 bases remaining between them. Germline V lookup: CDR1 SGHRS, CDR2 YFSETQ. The CDR3 DNA sequence: TGCGCCAGCAGCGCCGACAGGTCCTACTACAATGAGCAGTTCTTC. Its translation: CASSADRSYYNEQFF.

This clonotype was seen repeatedly, ten times or more. J is TRBJ1-2 and V is TRBV5-5, with D possibly being TRBD1 (5 bases). Germline values: CDR1 SGHKS, CDR2 YYEKEE (reference sequence). Trimming shortened V by 3 bases and J by 0 bases, and 15 bases separated the two germline ends. The CDR3 spans 16 residues. The CDR3 protein is CASSSQGTLANYGYTF. CDR3 coding DNA: TGTGCCAGCAGCTCCCAAGGGACCTTAGCTAACTATGGCTACACCTTC. Full variable domain (rest looked up from reference TRBV5-5 and TRBJ1-2): DAGVTQSPTHLIKTRGQQVTLRCSPISGHKSVSWYQQVLGQGPQFIFQYYEKEERGRGNFPDRFSARQFPNYSSELNVNALLLGDSALYLCASSSQGTLANYGYTFGSGTRLTVV.

This clonotype was seen at least ten times. The rearrangement uses TRBV5-1 and TRBJ2-3; 8 bases are shared with TRBD2. The CDR3 is made up of 15 amino acids. Germline V lookup: CDR1 SGHRS, CDR2 YFSETQ. Trimming removed 6 bases from V and 0 bases from J; junction bases left unmatched: 6. CDR3 region: CASTDSGVSTDTQYF. CDR3 DNA: TGCGCCAGCACCGATAGCGGGGTGAGCACAGATACGCAGTATTTT.

Many counts were recorded for this clonotype. V gene TRBV5-1 combines with J gene TRBJ2-1; 7 bases line up with TRBD1. V shed 0 bases, J shed 6 bases, and the junction held 3 bases outside the gene matches. The CDR3 consists of 14 residues. The germline CDR1 and CDR2 sequences are SGHRS and YFSETQ. The CDR3 is CASSLGQGSNEQFF. DNA of the CDR3: TGCGCCAGCAGCTTGGGACAGGGAAGCAATGAGCAGTTCTTC.

Many counts were recorded for this clonotype. V is TRBV12-3 or TRBV12-4 and J is TRBJ1-2; no firm D call. The CDR3 consists of 12 residues. Trimming removed 3 bases at V and 5 bases at J, with 7 bases between. This CDR3 is CASSFGGYGYTF. DNA of the CDR3: TGTGCCAGCAGTTTTGGAGGGTATGGCTACACCTTC.

V is TRBV3-1 and J is TRBJ2-4; D unclear. Trimming cost V 1 base and J 0 bases, with 7 bases left between them. The CDR3 covers 15 residues. Germline values: CDR1 LGHDT, CDR2 YNNKEL (reference sequence). The CDR3 nucleotides are TGTGCCAGCAGCCAAGGGCCTGTAGCCAAAAACATTCAGTACTTC. Its translation: CASSQGPVAKNIQYF.

Ten or more counts support this clonotype. This chain uses TRBV5-6 with TRBJ2-7; TRBD2 is a possible D gene (5 bases). The CDR3 is 15 residues long. The germline CDR1 and CDR2 sequences are SGHDT and YYEEEE. Trimming removed 3 bases at V and 3 bases at J, with 16 bases between. CDR3 in amino acids: CASSSLESGIYEQYF. CDR3 DNA: TGTGCCAGCAGCTCATTAGAATCGGGGATCTACGAGCAGTACTTC.

Many counts were recorded for this clonotype. Here the CDR3 reads CASSLSVAPTDTQYF. The DNA for the CDR3 is TGTGCCAGCAGTTTATCGGTAGCGCCCACAGATACGCAGTATTTT. The chain recombines TRBV12-3 or TRBV12-4 with TRBJ2-3, with D possibly matching TRBD2 (5 bases). V lost 2 bases and J lost 2, with 11 bases in between. CDR3 size: 15 residues.

This clonotype was detected many times. This chain joins TRBV12-3 or TRBV12-4 and TRBJ2-7, with D tentatively TRBD1 or TRBD2 (5 bases each). CDR3 length: 12 amino acids. V gave up 4 bases and J gave up 4 bases, with 8 bases separating them. The CDR3 sequence: CASSWDGYEQYF. DNA of the CDR3: TGTGCCAGCAGTTGGGACGGGTACGAGCAGTACTTC.

The rearrangement uses TRBV29-1 and TRBJ1-1; TRBD1 matches at 7 bases. CDR3 length equals 12 residues. The trim removed 7 bases at V and 3 bases at J, leaving 5 bases unmatched. Germline assignment: CDR1 SQVTM and CDR2 ANQGSEA. CDR3: CSASTGYTEAFF. The DNA of the CDR3 is TGCAGCGCCTCGACAGGGTACACTGAAGCTTTCTTT.

This clonotype was picked up many times. This chain joins TRBV14 and TRBJ2-5; D not resolved. V was clipped by 4 bases and J by 2 bases, with 17 bases between them. Germline assignment: CDR1 SGHDN and CDR2 FVKESK. This CDR3 has 16 residues. Here the CDR3 reads CASSLGRRAIQETQYF. DNA for the CDR3: TGTGCCAGCAGCCTTGGCCGTCGGGCAATTCAAGAGACCCAGTACTTC.

This chain links TRBV21-1 with TRBJ2-5. TRBV21-1 is recorded as a pseudogene. There are 14 residues in the CDR3. DNA for the CDR3: TGTGCCAGCAGCAACAAGGGAATTGAGGAGACCCAGTACTTC. This sequence encodes CASSNKGIEETQYF.

This clonotype occurred many times. The chain links TRBV7-2 to TRBJ2-1; the D gene is possibly TRBD2 (5 bases). Per germline, CDR1 SGHTA and CDR2 FQGNSA. V lost 2 bases, J lost 1 base, and 6 bases lay in between. This CDR3 has 14 residues. CDR3 protein: CASSLPGSYNEQFF. The CDR3 coding sequence is TGTGCCAGCAGCTTACCGGGGTCCTACAATGAGCAGTTCTTC.

The CDR3 nucleotides read TGTGCCAGCAGCTTGGAGAGGTCCTCACCCCTCCACTTT. Its translation: CASSLERSSPLHF. The rearrangement uses TRBV5-4 and TRBJ1-6; no clear D gene. Germline CDR1 is SGHNT and CDR2 is YYREEE (reference sequence). Deletions cut 0 bases from V and 10 bases from J, with 8 bases between. This CDR3 is built from 13 residues.

This clonotype was counted many times. The chain couples TRBV20-1 to TRBJ1-4; TRBD1 matches 9 bases. The germline CDR1 and CDR2 sequences are DFQATT and SNEGSKA (reference sequence). The CDR3 extends over 15 amino acids. V was clipped by 3 bases and J by 4 bases; unmatched bases: 6. Here the CDR3 reads CSASGRDRVNEKLFF. The CDR3 nucleotides read TGCAGTGCTAGTGGTCGGGACAGGGTTAATGAAAAACTGTTTTTT.

This clonotype was detected many times. The rearrangement uses TRBV30 and TRBJ2-7; either TRBD1 or TRBD2 may fit D (5 bases each). V was trimmed by 4 bases and J by 9 bases, leaving 19 bases between them. The CDR3 is made up of 13 amino acids. Germline V gene data show CDR1 as GTSNPN and CDR2 as SVGIG (reference sequence). CDR3 amino acids: CAWTMGQPEGQYF. The CDR3 DNA follows: TGTGCCTGGACAATGGGGCAGCCAGAGGGGCAGTACTTC.

This clonotype was seen many times. The gene calls are TRBV6-2 or TRBV6-3 and TRBJ2-3; TRBD2 matches 8 bases. With 6 bases clipped from V and 3 bases from J, the junction kept 8 bases outside the gene matches. CDR3 length: 15 amino acids. In germline, CDR1 is MNHEY, CDR2 SVGEGT. The CDR3 DNA is TGTGCCAGCAGACTCAGCGGGGGAGGAACAGATACGCAGTATTTT. Translated: CASRLSGGGTDTQYF.

This clonotype was observed at least ten times. The chain employs TRBV29-1 and TRBJ2-3; D remains unclear. CDR1 and CDR2 (germline): SQVTM, ANQGSEA. V gave up 5 bases and J gave up 1 base, with 13 bases separating them. CDR3 length: 14 amino acids. The CDR3 spells CSVWTVSGTDTQYF. CDR3 sequence (DNA): TGCAGCGTTTGGACCGTGTCCGGCACAGATACGCAGTATTTT.

Ten or more counts support this clonotype. CDR3 DNA sequence: TGTGCCAGCAGTGGAATGACTAGCACGTACGAGCAGTACTTC. It codes for CASSGMTSTYEQYF. The V and J genes are TRBV3-1 and TRBJ2-7, with TRBD2 identical over 7 bases. The ends lost 6 bases at V and 4 bases at J; junction bases unmatched: 9. The CDR3 spans 14 residues. Germline CDR1 is LGHDT and CDR2 is YNNKEL (reference sequence).

This clonotype was detected many times. The rearrangement uses TRBV7-2 and TRBJ2-1; no reliable D call. V dropped 4 bases and J dropped 13 bases, with 8 bases sitting between them. CDR3 size: 10 residues. The germline V gene has CDR1 SGHTA and CDR2 FQGNSA. The CDR3 DNA is TGTGCCAGCAGCTCCATGACCCAGTTCTTC. Amino acid sequence: CASSSMTQFF.

Many counts were recorded for this clonotype. The V call is TRBV11-2, the J call TRBJ2-7; TRBD1 aligns across 11 bases. The CDR3 totals 18 residues. J was trimmed by 4 bases and V by 0 bases; bases with no gene match: 11. Germline CDR1 SGHAT, CDR2 FQNNGV. The CDR3 loop is CASSLDRSSGTGGYEQYF. The DNA for the CDR3 is TGTGCCAGCAGCTTAGATCGGAGTAGTGGGACAGGGGGGTACGAGCAGTACTTC.

This clonotype has a count of ten or more. One end of the junction does not line up with germline, which may come from a read error. The chain is built from TRBV7-9 and TRBJ2-7; 9 bases line up with TRBD1. The CDR3 is 16 amino acids. Germline CDR1 is SEHNR and CDR2 is FQNEAQ (reference sequence). The CDR3 DNA sequence: TGTGCCAGCACCTTACCACAGGGGGCGTCCGCCTACGAGCAGTACTTC. Its protein is CASTLPQGASAYEQYF.